This T cell receptor (beta chain) was sequenced during a study of T-cell reconstitution after alpha-beta-depleted transplantation in children. The study, taken as a whole, reports: Recipient T cells and thymic progenitors that survived were the source of the high TCRbeta diversity seen at day 60 in some patients.

Only a few counts were recorded for this clonotype. Its cognate antigen is unknown. Molecular barcoding with unique molecular identifiers was used for the TCRbeta library. Each CDR3 protein gets one entry after TCRdb re-called the PCR reads with MiXCR. The sample consists of 550,000 to 800,000 distinct CDR3 sequences, 13% of them appearing once. V lost 5 bases to trimming and J lost 3 bases, with 8 bases between them. The germline gives CDR1 LNHNV, CDR2 YYDKDF (reference sequence). This CDR3 has 12 residues. Source: PBMCs, taken before TCRalphabeta/CD19-depleted stem cell transplant. This clonotype originated in a girl aged 2 to 10 with congenital amegakaryocytic thrombocytopenia, due to receive a stem cell transplant. The chain uses TRBV15 and TRBJ2-7, with unresolved D. The CDR3 spells CATSYDGYEQYF. The CDR3 region has the DNA TGTGCCACCAGCTACGACGGCTACGAGCAGTACTTC. Supplemented by reference TRBV15 and TRBJ2-7, the full variable domain reads DAMVIQNPRYQVTQFGKPVTLSCSQTLNHNVMYWYQQKSSQAPKLLFHYYDKDFNNEADTPDNFQSRRPNTSFCFLDIRSPGLGDTAMYLCATSYDGYEQYFGPGTRLTVT.